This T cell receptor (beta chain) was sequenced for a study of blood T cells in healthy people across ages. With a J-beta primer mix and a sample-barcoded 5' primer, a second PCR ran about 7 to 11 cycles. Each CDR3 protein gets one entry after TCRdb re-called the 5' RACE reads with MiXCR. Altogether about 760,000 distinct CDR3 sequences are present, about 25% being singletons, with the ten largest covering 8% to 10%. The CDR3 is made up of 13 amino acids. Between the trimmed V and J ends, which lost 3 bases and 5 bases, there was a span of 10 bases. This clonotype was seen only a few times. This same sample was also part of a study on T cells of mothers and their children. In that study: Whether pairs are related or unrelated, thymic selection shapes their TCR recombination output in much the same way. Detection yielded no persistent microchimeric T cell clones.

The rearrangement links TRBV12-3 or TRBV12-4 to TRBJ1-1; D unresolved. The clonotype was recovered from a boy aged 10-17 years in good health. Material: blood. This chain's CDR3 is CASSFRVVTEAFF. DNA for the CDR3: TGTGCCAGCAGTTTTCGGGTTGTGACTGAAGCTTTCTTT.